These 5 T cell receptor beta chains share one sample of origin, sequenced in a study of shared clonotypes between healthy human individuals. Only in-frame clones appear in the TCRdb table, and some are missing; sequencing was by immunoSEQ multiplex PCR. This table has 2.3 million or so clones, approximately 95% appearing once. Material: naive CD4+ T cells from PBMCs. Sample subset: CD45RA+ positively selected. Receptors originate from a man aged 18 to 30 in good health. Some clones in this sample may be carry-over from other donors' samples.

The chain joins TRBV18 to TRBJ2-6, with D tentatively TRBD1 (6 bases). Germline values: CDR1 KGHSH, CDR2 LQKENI. The CDR3 runs to 17 residues. V was cut by 2 bases and J by 1 base, with 12 bases left in between. CDR3 region: CASSPTGPNSGANVLTF. The CDR3 nucleotides are TGTGCCAGCTCACCAACAGGGCCGAATTCTGGGGCCAACGTCCTGACTTTC. The variable domain in full, with the rest retrieved from reference TRBV18 and TRBJ2-6, is NAGVMQNPRHLVRRRGQEARLRCSPMKGHSHVYWYRQLPEEGLKFMVYLQKENIIDESGMPKERFSAEFPKEGPSILRIQQVVRGDSAAYFCASSPTGPNSGANVLTFGAGSRLTVL.

The chain combines TRBV5-1 with TRBJ1-4; 8 nucleotides agree with TRBD1. The CDR3 has 16 amino acids. V dropped 0 bases and J dropped 7; count of bases not matched to a gene: 8. Germline V gives CDR1 SGHRS, CDR2 YFSETQ. The CDR3 DNA reads as TGCGCCAGCAGCTTGGTCGGTACACAGGGGGTTGAAAAACTGTTTTTT. It codes for CASSLVGTQGVEKLFF.

V gene TRBV12-1 combines with J gene TRBJ1-1; the DNA was not used to check the table's D call, TRBD1. TRBV12-1 is listed as a pseudogene. The length of the CDR3 is 14 residues. The CDR3 spells CASSLGQPNTEAFF. The CDR3 nucleotides read TGTGCCAGCAGCCTCGGACAGCCCAACACTGAAGCTTTCTTT.

The chain recombines TRBV7-6 with TRBJ2-7; D ambiguous. From germline, CDR1 is SGHVS and CDR2 FNYEAQ. There are 14 residues in the CDR3. Trimming cost V 1 base and J 4 bases, with 11 bases left between them. The CDR3, as DNA: TGTGCCAGCAGCTTAGTTTCGGCCCGGTACGAGCAGTACTTC. This sequence encodes CASSLVSARYEQYF. The variable domain in full, completed from reference TRBV7-6 and TRBJ2-7, reads GAGVSQSPRYKVTKRGQDVALRCDPISGHVSLYWYRQALGQGPEFLTYFNYEAQQDKSGLPNDRFSAERPEGSISTLTIQRTEQRDSAMYRCASSLVSARYEQYFGPGTRLTVT.

The chain employs TRBV6-1 and TRBJ2-7, with 10 bases fitting TRBD1. The J segment lost 5 bases and the V segment lost 6 bases, leaving 4 bases of the junction unmatched. Germline V gene data show CDR1 as MNHNS and CDR2 as SASEGT. This CDR3 region has 13 residues. CDR3 sequence reads: CASRGTGDHEQYF. DNA for the CDR3: TGTGCCAGCAGGGGGACAGGGGATCACGAGCAGTACTTC.